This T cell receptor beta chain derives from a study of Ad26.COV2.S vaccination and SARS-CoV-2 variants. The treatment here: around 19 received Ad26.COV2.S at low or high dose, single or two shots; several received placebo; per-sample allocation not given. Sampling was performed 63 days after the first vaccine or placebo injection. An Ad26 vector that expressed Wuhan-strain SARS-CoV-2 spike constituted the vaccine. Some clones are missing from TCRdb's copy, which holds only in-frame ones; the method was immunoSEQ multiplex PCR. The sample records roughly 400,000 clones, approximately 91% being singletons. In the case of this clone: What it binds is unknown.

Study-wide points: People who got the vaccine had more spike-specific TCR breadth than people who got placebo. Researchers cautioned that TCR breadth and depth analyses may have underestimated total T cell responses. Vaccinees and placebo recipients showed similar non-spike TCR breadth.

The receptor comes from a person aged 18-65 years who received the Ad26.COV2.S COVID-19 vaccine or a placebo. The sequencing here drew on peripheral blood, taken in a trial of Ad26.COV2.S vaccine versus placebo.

The CDR3 DNA reads as TGTGCCAGCAGTTACTCGACAGGGGGCGCAGGGACCCAGTACTTC. Encoded protein: CASSYSTGGAGTQYF. The chain is built from TRBV6-6 and TRBJ2-5; TRBD1 matches at 10 bases. Germline-derived CDR1 and CDR2 are MNHNY and SVGAGI (reference sequence). The CDR3 runs to 15 residues. The J segment lost 7 bases and the V segment lost 0 bases, leaving 5 bases of the junction unmatched.